The 10 T cell receptor beta chains below come from one sample, sequenced in a study of control samples from healthy donors and cancer patients. This table comes from immunoSEQ multiplex PCR, and its TCRdb copy is limited to in-frame clones, with some not included. The data contain 150,000 to 200,000 clones, nearly 90% of them singletons. The sample was blood. The receptors here all came from a woman between 45 and 60 years old in good health.

This clone turned up a few times. The chain employs TRBV7-2 and TRBJ2-3; 7 nucleotides match TRBD2. This CDR3 has 15 amino acids. Trimming removed 8 bases from V and 5 bases from J; junction bases left unmatched: 13. Germline values: CDR1 SGHTA, CDR2 FQGNSA. The CDR3 sequence: CASRRGGGRGDTQYF. The CDR3 DNA sequence: TGTGCCAGCCGCCGCGGTGGCGGGAGAGGAGATACGCAGTATTTT.

The chain is built from TRBV19 and TRBJ2-3; the D call may be TRBD1 or TRBD2 (6 bases each). V was pared by 11 bases and J by 11 bases, with 23 bases between. Germline CDR1 is LNHDA and CDR2 is SQIVND (reference sequence). The CDR3 extends over 13 amino acids. The DNA of the CDR3 is TGTGCCGCAGGATTAGCGCGGGACACCCTGCAGTATTTT. Its protein product is CAAGLARDTLQYF.

The chain couples TRBV30 to TRBJ1-5, with TRBD1 matching over 8 bases. V lost 3 bases and J lost 4; bases outside the gene matches: 5. CDR1 is GTSNPN, CDR2 SVGIG, per germline (reference sequence). The CDR3 extends over 14 amino acids. The CDR3 nucleotides read TGTGCCTGGAGCTCAGGACAGGGAAATCAGCCCCAGCATTTT. It yields the protein CAWSSGQGNQPQHF.

The table lists this clone with a few counts. The CDR3 DNA sequence: TGTGCCAGCAGCTTAAAGGACAGGGCGAACTCCTACAATGAGCAGTTCTTC. It encodes CASSLKDRANSYNEQFF. The chain joins TRBV7-3 to TRBJ2-1; 8 bases map to TRBD1. V trimming: 1 base; J trimming: 0 bases; junction bases outside the gene matches: 5. Germline V gene lookup returns CDR1 SGHTA and CDR2 FQGTGA. This CDR3 contains 17 residues.

The gene calls are TRBV6-1 and TRBJ2-7; 9 bases fit TRBD1. The CDR3 spans 15 residues. Per germline, CDR1 MNHNS and CDR2 SASEGT. The V gene end was trimmed by 1 base and the J gene end by 2 bases; junction bases not matched to a gene: 3. Here the CDR3 reads CASSEGTGGAYEQYF. The CDR3 DNA is TGTGCCAGCAGTGAAGGAACAGGGGGCGCCTACGAGCAGTACTTC.

Only one count was recorded for this clone. The chain has TRBV18 and TRBJ2-1; 7 positions agree with TRBD2. V was clipped by 0 bases and J by 2 bases; unmatched bases: 7. The CDR3 totals 17 residues. CDR1 is KGHSH and CDR2 is LQKENI in the germline V gene. The CDR3 DNA reads as TGTGCCAGCTCACCACCCTTAGCGGGTATGACCTACAATGAGCAGTTCTTC. Translation: CASSPPLAGMTYNEQFF.

The chain is built from TRBV30 and TRBJ2-1; the D call may be TRBD1 or TRBD2 (5 bases each). This CDR3 region has 11 residues. With 5 bases removed from V and 5 bases from J, the gap between germline ends came to 7 bases. Germline V gene sequence: CDR1 GTSNPN, CDR2 SVGIG (reference sequence). The CDR3 DNA sequence: TGTGCCTGGGGGACCAACAATGAGCAGTTCTTC. This gives the protein CAWGTNNEQFF.

The chain carries TRBV29-1 and TRBJ2-5, with 8 nucleotides matching TRBD2. J gave up 5 bases and V 6 bases, and 17 bases lay outside the gene matches. Germline lookup yields CDR1 SQVTM and CDR2 ANQGSEA. This CDR3 region has 16 residues. In DNA, the CDR3 is TGCAGCGTGGGGCGGGGGGTTGCGGGAGGTTCCGAGACCCAGTACTTC. This sequence encodes CSVGRGVAGGSETQYF.

The rearrangement joins TRBV2 to TRBJ1-4; 10 nucleotides line up with TRBD1. This CDR3 is built from 18 residues. After removal of 4 bases from V and 5 bases from J, the junction contained 13 bases not matched to a gene. Per germline, CDR1 SNHLY and CDR2 FYNNEI. CDR3 region: CASSGTGGMFLANEKLFF. CDR3 nucleotide sequence: TGTGCCAGCAGTGGGACAGGGGGTATGTTTTTGGCGAATGAAAAACTGTTTTTT.

The chain joins TRBV4-1 to TRBJ1-6; 7 bases map to TRBD1. CDR3 length: 16 residues. In germline, CDR1 is MGHRA, CDR2 YSYEKL. V was pared by 3 bases and J by 10 bases, with 12 bases of the junction left unmatched. CDR3 sequence: CASSQEGAGGGSPLHF. CDR3 bases: TGCGCCAGCAGCCAGGAGGGGGCAGGGGGGGGGTCACCCCTCCACTTT.